A selection of T cell receptor beta chains follows, all from one sample in a study of cytomegalovirus exposure and HLA in healthy donors. The data were produced by immunoSEQ multiplex PCR, yet TCRdb's version contains in-frame clones alone and is incomplete. The profile shows approximately 140,000 clones, approximately 84% of them singletons. Sequencing was performed on PBMCs. The receptor set was obtained from a young woman in good health and CMV-seronegative. Each CDR3 is given with its conserved first and last residue. The D gene is left open where the match is weak. For some rows the clone size is stated as once, few or many, or as a class when expanded; others skip it.

v_gene: TRBV18
j_gene: TRBJ2-3
abundance: NA
d_gene: TRBD2
CDR3nt: TGTGCCAGCTCACCCACTAGCGGGGGGCCCCATACGCAGTATTTT
CDR3aa: CASSPTSGGPHTQYF

v_gene: TRBV11-2
j_gene: TRBJ1-1
abundance: NA
d_gene: NA
CDR3nt: TGTGCCAGCAGCTTAGATCTAGGTATGAACACTGAAGCTTTCTTT
CDR3aa: CASSLDLGMNTEAFF

v_gene: TRBV7-2
j_gene: TRBJ1-5
abundance: NA
d_gene: TRBD1
CDR3nt: TGTGCCAGCAGCTCCCCCGGGACAGGGTATCAGCCCCAGCATTTT
CDR3aa: CASSSPGTGYQPQHF

v_gene: TRBV7-3
j_gene: TRBJ2-3
abundance: NA
d_gene: NA
CDR3nt: TGTGCCTCGACGGCGGGGAGCACAGATACGCAGTATTTT
CDR3aa: CASTAGSTDTQYF

v_gene: TRBV6-1
j_gene: TRBJ1-5
abundance: NA
d_gene: NA
CDR3nt: TGTGCCAGCAGTGAAGTAGGGGATACGGCGGGACCCCAGCATTTT
CDR3aa: CASSEVGDTAGPQHF

v_gene: TRBV5-4
j_gene: TRBJ1-6
abundance: NA
d_gene: NA
CDR3nt: TGTGCCAGCCTGCGGGACGGTGGGATGGACGGTTCACCCCTCCACTTT
CDR3aa: CASLRDGGMDGSPLHF

v_gene: TRBV11-2
j_gene: TRBJ2-7
abundance: NA
d_gene: NA
CDR3nt: TGTGCCAGCGGCCGGGATGTAGGCTCCTACGAGCAGTACTTC
CDR3aa: CASGRDVGSYEQYF

v_gene: TRBV19
j_gene: TRBJ2-7
abundance: NA
d_gene: NA
CDR3nt: TGTGCCAGTAGTATAACTGGCGAGGAGAGCGAGCAGTACTTC
CDR3aa: CASSITGEESEQYF

v_gene: TRBV4-1
j_gene: TRBJ2-7
abundance: NA
d_gene: NA
CDR3nt: TGCGCCAGCAGCCGCCTATTAACTAGCACCTACGAGCAGTACTTC
CDR3aa: CASSRLLTSTYEQYF

v_gene: TRBV4-1
j_gene: TRBJ2-3
abundance: NA
d_gene: TRBD2
CDR3nt: TGCGCCAGCAGCCAGGTGCGGGCGGGGGTCACAGATACGCAGTATTTT
CDR3aa: CASSQVRAGVTDTQYF

v_gene: TRBV25-1
j_gene: TRBJ2-7
abundance: NA
d_gene: TRBD1
CDR3nt: TGTGCCAGCAGCCTATCCGGGACAGGGGGTACCGAGCAGTACTTC
CDR3aa: CASSLSGTGGTEQYF

v_gene: TRBV21-1
j_gene: TRBJ2-7
abundance: NA
d_gene: NA
CDR3nt: TGTGCCAGAGCCAGAGGCGCCAAGGTCACCGGGACAGGGGGCGAGTCCGCCTACGAGCAGTACTTC
CDR3aa: CARARGAKVTGTGGESAYEQYF

v_gene: TRBV4-3
j_gene: TRBJ2-2
abundance: NA
d_gene: TRBD2
CDR3nt: TGCGCCAGCAGCCAAGTTTTGACTAGCGGGGGGGCCGGGGAGCTGTTTTTT
CDR3aa: CASSQVLTSGGAGELFF

v_gene: TRBV5-1
j_gene: TRBJ1-2
abundance: NA
d_gene: NA
CDR3nt: TGCGCCAGCAGCTTGGCCCGGTGGGGGCTCCCCACGGATGGCTACACCTTC
CDR3aa: CASSLARWGLPTDGYTF

v_gene: TRBV27
j_gene: TRBJ1-6
abundance: NA
d_gene: NA
CDR3nt: TGTGCCAGCAGTGACGACCGACTTTCACGTAATTCACCCCTCCACTTT
CDR3aa: CASSDDRLSRNSPLHF

v_gene: TRBV11-2
j_gene: TRBJ2-5
abundance: NA
d_gene: TRBD2
CDR3nt: TGTGCCAGCAGCTTAGGGAGCGGGGGGGCCTGGGAGACCCAGTACTTC
CDR3aa: CASSLGSGGAWETQYF

v_gene: TRBV7-6
j_gene: TRBJ1-5
abundance: NA
d_gene: NA
CDR3nt: TGTGCCAGCAGCCCCCAGACAGGCTACAATCAGCCCCAGCATTTT
CDR3aa: CASSPQTGYNQPQHF

v_gene: TRBV19
j_gene: TRBJ2-6
abundance: NA
d_gene: TRBD1
CDR3nt: TGTGCCAGTAGGGGACAGGGGGCGAGTGGGGCCAACGTCCTGACTTTC
CDR3aa: CASRGQGASGANVLTF

v_gene: TRBV2
j_gene: TRBJ1-2
abundance: NA
d_gene: NA
CDR3nt: TGTGCCAGCACCCCCCTAACTAACTATGGCTACACCTTC
CDR3aa: CASTPLTNYGYTF

v_gene: TRBV19
j_gene: TRBJ1-2
abundance: few
d_gene: NA
CDR3nt: TGTGCCAGTAGTATAGATCCTCGTTCTAACTATGGCTACACCTTC
CDR3aa: CASSIDPRSNYGYTF

v_gene: TRBV4-1
j_gene: TRBJ1-1
abundance: NA
d_gene: NA
CDR3nt: TGCGCCAGCAGCCCCACGGACAAAGGTTATAACACTGAAGCTTTCTTT
CDR3aa: CASSPTDKGYNTEAFF

v_gene: TRBV7-8
j_gene: TRBJ1-2
abundance: NA
d_gene: NA
CDR3nt: TGTGCCAGCAGCTTAGATCAGTACACTAACTATGGCTACACCTTC
CDR3aa: CASSLDQYTNYGYTF

v_gene: TRBV10-3
j_gene: TRBJ1-2
abundance: NA
d_gene: TRBD1
CDR3nt: TGTGCCATCAGCCCGGGAGGGGACAGCTATGGCTACACCTTC
CDR3aa: CAISPGGDSYGYTF

v_gene: TRBV19
j_gene: TRBJ1-6
abundance: few
d_gene: NA
CDR3nt: TGTGCCAGTAGTATTTTCGATGGTAGATCACCCCTCCACTTT
CDR3aa: CASSIFDGRSPLHF

v_gene: TRBV6-1
j_gene: TRBJ1-1
abundance: NA
d_gene: NA
CDR3nt: TGTGCCAGCAGTGCCGATCCTCGCGGTCGAGCTTTCTTT
CDR3aa: CASSADPRGRAFF

v_gene: TRBV18
j_gene: TRBJ2-7
abundance: once
d_gene: NA
CDR3nt: TGTGCCAGCTCAAAGCCTACGTCCTACGAGCAGTACTTC
CDR3aa: CASSKPTSYEQYF

v_gene: TRBV7-2
j_gene: TRBJ2-2
abundance: NA
d_gene: NA
CDR3nt: TGTGCCAGCAGCCCCGCGGACTCGAACCCCGGGGAGCTGTTTTTT
CDR3aa: CASSPADSNPGELFF

v_gene: TRBV18
j_gene: TRBJ2-1
abundance: NA
d_gene: NA
CDR3nt: TGTGCCAGCTCACCGGCGAGTGGAGGGGGGGCACTCGAGCAGTTCTTC
CDR3aa: CASSPASGGGALEQFF

v_gene: TRBV9
j_gene: TRBJ2-3
abundance: NA
d_gene: TRBD1
CDR3nt: TGTGCCAGCACCGGACAGGGTCAAGCCACAGATACGCAGTATTTT
CDR3aa: CASTGQGQATDTQYF

v_gene: TRBV6-1
j_gene: TRBJ1-4
abundance: NA
d_gene: TRBD1
CDR3nt: TGTGCCAGCAGGCGGACAGGGTATTTTGAAAAACTGTTTTTT
CDR3aa: CASRRTGYFEKLFF

v_gene: TRBV19
j_gene: TRBJ1-2
abundance: NA
d_gene: NA
CDR3nt: TGTGCCACTATGAGAGCGGGGGGTGGCTATGGCTACACCTTC
CDR3aa: CATMRAGGGYGYTF

v_gene: TRBV5-1
j_gene: TRBJ1-3
abundance: NA
d_gene: NA
CDR3nt: TGCGCCAGCAGCTTGGCCCAGCCAGGACTCTCTGGAAACACCATATATTTT
CDR3aa: CASSLAQPGLSGNTIYF

v_gene: TRBV6-5
j_gene: TRBJ1-2
abundance: NA
d_gene: NA
CDR3nt: TGTGCCAGCAGTTACTCAACAGGGTCAGTTGCCTATGGCTACACCTTC
CDR3aa: CASSYSTGSVAYGYTF

v_gene: TRBV4-2
j_gene: TRBJ2-3
abundance: NA
d_gene: NA
CDR3nt: TGTGCCAGCAGCCAAGAACTAGCAGCAGATACGCAGTATTTT
CDR3aa: CASSQELAADTQYF

v_gene: TRBV4-1
j_gene: TRBJ2-4
abundance: NA
d_gene: NA
CDR3nt: TGCGCCAGCAGCCAAGATCATGACAGGCACCCAAAAAACATTCAGTACTTC
CDR3aa: CASSQDHDRHPKNIQYF

v_gene: TRBV6-5
j_gene: TRBJ1-2
abundance: NA
d_gene: NA
CDR3nt: TGTGCCAGCAGTTACTCCTCGGGGGGCCAATTCAGCGGCTACACCTTC
CDR3aa: CASSYSSGGQFSGYTF

v_gene: TRBV5-1
j_gene: TRBJ1-1
abundance: NA
d_gene: NA
CDR3nt: TGCGCCAGCAGCTTCAGGGGTTCTGACACTGAAGCTTTCTTT
CDR3aa: CASSFRGSDTEAFF

v_gene: TRBV27
j_gene: TRBJ2-5
abundance: NA
d_gene: NA
CDR3nt: TGTGCCAGCAGTTACATTCGAGGGGGGGCTACCCAAGAGACCCAGTACTTC
CDR3aa: CASSYIRGGATQETQYF

v_gene: TRBV5-6
j_gene: TRBJ2-5
abundance: NA
d_gene: NA
CDR3nt: TGTGCCAGCAGCTTGTTAGCTGCAGAGACCCAGTACTTC
CDR3aa: CASSLLAAETQYF

v_gene: TRBV29-1
j_gene: TRBJ2-7
abundance: NA
d_gene: TRBD1
CDR3nt: TGCAGCGTTTTTGGTCGTTCCCAAACGATTACAGGGGTCTACGAGCAGTACTTC
CDR3aa: CSVFGRSQTITGVYEQYF

v_gene: TRBV11-2
j_gene: TRBJ1-4
abundance: once
d_gene: NA
CDR3nt: TGTGCCAGCAGCTTAGTATCTGAAAAACTGTTTTTT
CDR3aa: CASSLVSEKLFF

v_gene: TRBV9
j_gene: TRBJ2-7
abundance: few
d_gene: TRBD1
CDR3nt: TGTGCCAGCAGCGTAGGGACAGGGGCCTCCTACGAGCAGTACTTC
CDR3aa: CASSVGTGASYEQYF

v_gene: TRBV11-3
j_gene: TRBJ2-5
abundance: NA
d_gene: TRBD2
CDR3nt: TGTGCCAGCAGCCGTAGCGGGGGGCAAGAGACCCAGTACTTC
CDR3aa: CASSRSGGQETQYF

v_gene: TRBV6-6
j_gene: TRBJ2-7
abundance: NA
d_gene: TRBD1
CDR3nt: TGTGCCAGCAGCCCCAGCTGGACAGGGACCGAGCAGTACTTC
CDR3aa: CASSPSWTGTEQYF

v_gene: TRBV10-3
j_gene: TRBJ2-1
abundance: NA
d_gene: TRBD2
CDR3nt: TGTGCCATCAGTGAGTGGGCCCCCGGGACTAGCGGGGGGCAGGAGCAGTTCTTC
CDR3aa: CAISEWAPGTSGGQEQFF

v_gene: TRBV9
j_gene: TRBJ2-1
abundance: NA
d_gene: TRBD1
CDR3nt: TGTGCCAGCAGCGTAGGGTCGGGACAGACCTACAATGAGCAGTTCTTC
CDR3aa: CASSVGSGQTYNEQFF

v_gene: TRBV2
j_gene: TRBJ2-6
abundance: NA
d_gene: NA
CDR3nt: TGTGCCAGCTCCATCGGGGCCAACGTCCTGACTTTC
CDR3aa: CASSIGANVLTF

v_gene: TRBV10-3
j_gene: TRBJ1-3
abundance: NA
d_gene: NA
CDR3nt: TGTGCCACTTATAGCTCTGGAAACACCATATATTTT
CDR3aa: CATYSSGNTIYF

v_gene: TRBV19
j_gene: TRBJ1-1
abundance: NA
d_gene: NA
CDR3nt: TGTGCCAGTAGTCCCCGGACAGACACGAACACTGAAGCTTTCTTT
CDR3aa: CASSPRTDTNTEAFF

v_gene: TRBV19
j_gene: TRBJ1-5
abundance: once
d_gene: NA
CDR3nt: TGTGCCAGTAGCGGGACTTCGTTCGTCGGCAATCAGCCCCAGCATTTT
CDR3aa: CASSGTSFVGNQPQHF

v_gene: TRBV29-1
j_gene: TRBJ2-5
abundance: few
d_gene: TRBD2
CDR3nt: TGCAGCGTCGGGACTAGCGGGGGTGGCGAGACCCAGTACTTC
CDR3aa: CSVGTSGGGETQYF